These 27 T cell receptor beta chains were all obtained from the same sample, sequenced in a study of Ad26.COV2.S vaccination and SARS-CoV-2 variants. Assay: immunoSEQ multiplex PCR; the TCRdb copy retains only in-frame clones and omits some. The profile shows some 330,000 clones, roughly 90% of them singletons. Stated treatment: over 15 received Ad26.COV2.S at low or high dose, single or two shots; 5 received placebo; per-sample allocation not given. At day 63 after the first vaccine or placebo injection, samples were drawn. This sample comprised peripheral blood, obtained in a trial of Ad26.COV2.S vaccine versus placebo. Receptors were obtained from a person aged 18-65 years who received the Ad26.COV2.S COVID-19 vaccine or a placebo.

This chain uses TRBV5-5 with TRBJ2-2; 8 bases match TRBD1. After removal of 1 base from V and 7 bases from J, the junction contained 3 bases not matched to a gene. Germline V gene lookup returns CDR1 SGHKS and CDR2 YYEKEE (reference sequence). CDR3 size: 14 residues. The CDR3 sequence: CASSLTGGIGELFF. DNA of the CDR3: TGTGCCAGCAGCTTGACAGGGGGTATCGGGGAGCTGTTTTTT.

This chain joins TRBV29-1 and TRBJ1-4; D ambiguous. CDR1 and CDR2 from the germline V gene are SQVTM and ANQGSEA. The CDR3 sequence is 14 residues long. Trimming cost V 4 bases and J 0 bases, with 9 bases left between them. CDR3 residues: CSVGLIATNEKLFF. CDR3 nucleotides: TGCAGCGTTGGATTAATTGCAACTAATGAAAAACTGTTTTTT.

The DNA for the CDR3 is TGTGCCAGCAGCCCCGGGACAGGGGGGTTCTATGGCTACACCTTC. This translates into CASSPGTGGFYGYTF. V is TRBV7-9 and J is TRBJ1-2; TRBD1 matches at 11 bases. The CDR3 consists of 15 residues. The germline CDR1 and CDR2 sequences are SEHNR and FQNEAQ (reference sequence). The V segment lost 5 bases and the J segment 4 bases; nucleotides outside the gene matches: 6.

This clone showed up just once. The CDR3 here is CASMRLPGEPQHF. CDR3 DNA sequence: TGTGCCAGCATGCGCCTGCCAGGGGAGCCCCAGCATTTT. This chain connects TRBV6-5 to TRBJ1-5, with a possible D match to TRBD1 (6 bases). The germline V and J ends were trimmed by 7 bases and 8 bases, with 15 bases remaining between them. The CDR3 runs 13 residues. CDR1 and CDR2 (germline): MNHEY, SVGAGI.

The V and J genes are TRBV6-5 and TRBJ1-1; TRBD1 is a possible D gene (6 bases). Per germline, CDR1 MNHEY and CDR2 SVGAGI. The CDR3 runs 13 residues. The V end lost 6 bases, the J end lost 5 bases, and 13 bases lay between the germline ends. The CDR3 DNA sequence: TGTGCCAGCAGCCTCCTAGGGGGGACTGAAGCTTTCTTT. This translates into CASSLLGGTEAFF.

This clone showed up just a few times. V gene TRBV5-1 combines with J gene TRBJ1-2, with unresolved D. Germline loops: CDR1 SGHRS, CDR2 YFSETQ. The germline V and J ends were trimmed by 4 bases and 7 bases, with 11 bases remaining between them. This CDR3 is built from 12 residues. The chain's CDR3 is CASSPERAGYTF. The CDR3 nucleotides are TGCGCCAGCAGCCCGGAAAGGGCTGGCTACACCTTC.

The J gene is TRBJ1-2, the V gene TRBV7-9, with unresolved D. V gave up 2 bases and J gave up 3 bases, with 16 bases separating them. The CDR3 is made up of 16 amino acids. Germline V lookup: CDR1 SEHNR, CDR2 FQNEAQ (reference sequence). CDR3 sequence reads: CASSLYGSEFDYGYTF. In nucleotides, the CDR3 is TGTGCCAGCAGCTTATACGGTTCAGAATTTGACTATGGCTACACCTTC.

The rearrangement joins TRBV7-2 to TRBJ2-5, with D possibly being TRBD2 (7 bases). In germline, CDR1 is SGHTA, CDR2 FQGNSA. Trimming pared 3 bases from V and 2 bases from J, leaving 13 bases between. There are 15 residues in the CDR3. CDR3 in DNA: TGTGCCAGCAGCTTGGGAGGGGGGCCACAAGAGACCCAGTACTTC. It is translated as CASSLGGGPQETQYF.

The rearrangement uses TRBV15 and TRBJ1-5; D gene uncertain. CDR1 LNHNV and CDR2 YYDKDF come from the germline V gene (reference sequence). CDR3 size: 14 residues. V gave up 2 bases and J gave up 2 bases, with 7 bases separating them. The CDR3 region is CATSRLGGNQPQHF. DNA for the CDR3: TGTGCCACCAGCAGATTAGGAGGCAATCAGCCCCAGCATTTT.

The V gene is TRBV29-1, the J gene TRBJ2-3; D remains unclear. Trimming pared 4 bases from V and 0 bases from J, leaving 8 bases between. This CDR3 has 13 amino acids. Germline-derived CDR1 and CDR2 are SQVTM and ANQGSEA. This CDR3 is CSVAGSSTDTQYF. CDR3 coding DNA: TGCAGCGTTGCTGGGTCGAGCACAGATACGCAGTATTTT.

The rearrangement uses TRBV27 and TRBJ2-4; D is undetermined. The CDR3 is 18 amino acids. Germline CDR1 MNHEY, CDR2 SMNVEV (reference sequence). Trimming stripped 9 bases from V and 0 bases from J, with 24 bases between. CDR3 nucleotides: TGTGCCAGTAGGTTGGTGCCAGTCATCCCTCTAGCCAAAAACATTCAGTACTTC. It translates to CASRLVPVIPLAKNIQYF.

This clone was counted a few times. The chain uses TRBV3-1 (or the pseudogene TRBV3-2) and TRBJ1-6, with D possibly being TRBD1 (6 bases). Trimming pared 1 base from V and 7 bases from J, leaving 11 bases between. Germline assignment: CDR1 LGHDT and CDR2 YNNKEL (reference sequence). This CDR3 spans 15 amino acids. The DNA for the CDR3 is TGTGCCAGCAGCCAAGGGGGGGGCCTCAATTCACCCCTCCACTTT. Protein sequence: CASSQGGGLNSPLHF.

The chain has TRBV6-2 or TRBV6-3 and TRBJ1-5, with D hard to call. The CDR3 extends over 13 amino acids. Per the germline V gene, CDR1 is MNHEY and CDR2 is SVGEGT. Trimming left V 2 bases short and J 15 bases short, with 17 bases between. This chain's CDR3 is CASSYRAAGVSHF. The CDR3 DNA reads TGTGCCAGCAGTTACCGGGCGGCAGGAGTTTCGCATTTT.

The genes are TRBV14 and TRBJ2-3; D is ambiguous. Trimming stripped 4 bases from V and 4 bases from J, with 12 bases between. The CDR3 consists of 14 residues. CDR1 SGHDN and CDR2 FVKESK come from the germline V gene. CDR3 bases: TGTGCCAGCAGCCCATCCACCCCCGCAGATACGCAGTATTTT. Encoded protein: CASSPSTPADTQYF.

To note about this clone: Mismatch with germline at one junction end may stem from a read error. The rearrangement links TRBV7-2 to TRBJ2-7, with 9 bases that match TRBD2. Germline loops: CDR1 SGHTA, CDR2 FQGNSA. The CDR3 is 15 residues long. The CDR3 region has the DNA TGTGCCAGCAGCCAAAGCGGGGGGTCCTCCCACGAGCAGTACTTC. The encoded protein is CASSQSGGSSHEQYF.

V is TRBV9 and J is TRBJ2-3, with unresolved D. The V end was cut by 0 bases, the J end by 5 bases, with 13 bases between. The CDR3 covers 15 residues. CDR1 and CDR2 from the germline V gene are SGDLS and YYNGEE. Here the CDR3 reads CASSVDKTGRDTQYF. CDR3 bases: TGTGCCAGCAGCGTAGATAAAACTGGGCGAGATACGCAGTATTTT.

This sequence joins TRBV28 and TRBJ1-6; D is unclear. The CDR3 contains 16 residues. The germline gives CDR1 MDHEN, CDR2 SYDVKM. Trimming removed 2 bases at V and 0 bases at J, with 8 bases between. The CDR3 protein is CASSLVQISYNSPLHF. CDR3 coding DNA: TGTGCCAGCAGTTTAGTCCAGATCTCCTATAATTCACCCCTCCACTTT.

The V gene is TRBV19, the J gene TRBJ1-1; 9 positions agree with TRBD1. This CDR3 has 17 amino acids. The V and J ends lost 4 bases and 4 bases, in that order; junction bases with no gene match: 13. CDR1 and CDR2 (germline): LNHDA, SQIVND (reference sequence). The CDR3 nucleotides read TGTGCCAGTAGTAAGGTCCCGGGACAGGGAGGAGGCACTGAAGCTTTCTTT. Amino acid sequence: CASSKVPGQGGGTEAFF.

In this sample, this clone turned up once. J is TRBJ1-3 and V is TRBV10-2; D unresolved. The CDR3 is 12 amino acids. Germline V gives CDR1 WSHSY, CDR2 SAAADI. V shed 3 bases and J shed 4 bases, with 4 bases lying between them. The CDR3 sequence: CASSESGNTIYF. The CDR3 bases are TGCGCCAGCAGTGAATCGGGAAACACCATATATTTT.

The chain uses TRBV28 and TRBJ1-2; D unclear. V lost 3 bases and J lost 1, with 6 bases in between. Germline V gene lookup returns CDR1 MDHEN and CDR2 SYDVKM. The CDR3 consists of 13 residues. CDR3: CASSFDNNYGYTF. The CDR3 DNA follows: TGTGCCAGCAGTTTCGATAATAACTATGGCTACACCTTC.

With respect to this clone: The germline gene is not matched at one end of the junction; a read error may be the cause. This rearrangement joins TRBV15 to TRBJ2-7, with TRBD2 as a possible D gene (6 bases). The germline gives CDR1 LNHNV, CDR2 YYDKDF (reference sequence). The CDR3 is made up of 13 amino acids. The CDR3: CATSRPGWGVEDF. The CDR3 DNA reads TGTGCCACCAGCAGGCCCGGTTGGGGGGTGGAAGACTTC.

The V and J genes are TRBV5-4 and TRBJ1-1, with D unresolved. Trimming cost V 0 bases and J 4 bases, with 10 bases left between them. The CDR3 length is 14 residues. Per germline, CDR1 SGHNT and CDR2 YYREEE (reference sequence). This CDR3 reads CASSLEWVGTEAFF. CDR3 coding DNA: TGTGCCAGCAGCTTGGAGTGGGTAGGCACTGAAGCTTTCTTT.

This chain connects TRBV7-2 to TRBJ1-1; D perhaps matches TRBD1 (5 bases). Trimming cost V 1 base and J 11 bases, with 20 bases left between them. The CDR3 consists of 15 residues. Germline lookup yields CDR1 SGHTA and CDR2 FQGNSA. CDR3 protein: CASSLGGDAGLGAFF. CDR3 bases: TGTGCCAGCAGCTTAGGAGGGGATGCTGGCCTCGGGGCTTTCTTT.

This chain connects TRBV27 to TRBJ2-1, with 10 positions matching TRBD2. V dropped 8 bases and J dropped 6; count of bases not matched to a gene: 4. The CDR3 totals 13 residues. The V gene's germline CDR1 is MNHEY and CDR2 SMNVEV (reference sequence). In nucleotides, the CDR3 is TGTGCCAGCCTAGCGGGAGTGGGCAATGAGCAGTTCTTC. Its translation: CASLAGVGNEQFF.

V usage is TRBV18 and J usage is TRBJ1-1; no definite D call. The ends were cut back, 4 bases at V and 1 base at J, with 13 bases in the middle. The germline CDR1 and CDR2 sequences are KGHSH and LQKENI. This CDR3 region has 15 residues. The CDR3 reads CASSLRGRSNTEAFF. The CDR3 nucleotides read TGTGCCAGCTCACTACGCGGGCGCTCGAACACTGAAGCTTTCTTT.

A single count supports this clone. The gene calls are TRBV25-1 and TRBJ2-2; TRBD1 matches 8 bases. V lost 6 bases to trimming and J lost 6 bases; unmatched junction nucleotides: 12. CDR1 is MGHDK and CDR2 is SYGVNS in the germline V gene. This CDR3 contains 16 residues. CDR3 in DNA: TGTGCCAGCAGAAATCCGGCAGGGGGCTCGGCCGGGGAGCTGTTTTTT. This gives the protein CASRNPAGGSAGELFF.

This chain connects TRBV4-2 to TRBJ2-1; 7 bases are a match to TRBD2. V gave up 1 base and J gave up 8 bases; unmatched junction bases: 11. The CDR3 is 16 amino acids. The germline CDR1 and CDR2 sequences are LGHNA and YNFKEQ. This CDR3 reads CASSQGLAVPSHEQFF. The CDR3 DNA reads TGTGCCAGCAGCCAAGGCCTAGCGGTCCCTAGCCATGAGCAGTTCTTC.